One sample yielded the 2 T cell receptor beta chains listed below, sequenced in a study of regulatory T cells in long-lasting Graves disease. HTBI primers from iRepertoire and Arm-PCR of CDR3 regions yielded the TCR beta libraries. TCRdb reprocessed the multiplex PCR reads via MiXCR and lists one record per CDR3 protein. The data contain roughly 440,000 distinct CDR3 sequences, roughly 15% of them singletons. As to time point: newly diagnosed GD, antithyroid drugs for less than 3 months. PBMC-derived RNA was used for the TCR library. These data were also filed under a second study, of T cells in Graves' hyperthyroidism and ophthalmopathy.

This specimen was peripheral blood mononuclear cells (PBMCs), taken at new diagnosis, from a patient treated with antithyroid drugs. These receptors all come from a woman aged 18-29 years with Graves disease.

At least ten counts were recorded for this clonotype. The DNA of the CDR3 is TGTGCCAGCAGTCCCGCAGGCGCGGAGGACGAGCAGTACTTC. Translation gives CASSPAGAEDEQYF. The chain has TRBV28 and TRBJ2-7; possibly TRBD2 for D (5 bases). Germline V gene data show CDR1 as MDHEN and CDR2 as SYDVKM. This CDR3 is 14 amino acids long. Trimming shortened V by 5 bases and J by 5 bases, and 16 bases separated the two germline ends.

This clonotype was seen many times. V gene TRBV4-3 combines with J gene TRBJ2-7; tentative D call: TRBD1 (5 bases). With 5 bases removed from V and 2 bases from J, the gap between germline ends came to 13 bases. The length of the CDR3 is 14 residues. Germline CDR1 LGHNA, CDR2 YSLEER. In nucleotides, the CDR3 is TGCGCCAGCAGCGATGGGGCCGAAACCTACGAGCAGTACTTC. Translating gives CASSDGAETYEQYF.